The rows below give T cell receptor beta chains drawn from one sample of a study of early T cells in non-severe SARS-CoV-2 infection. TCRdb itself ran the 5' RACE reads through MiXCR, one entry per CDR3 protein. Of 55,000 to 70,000 distinct CDR3 sequences listed, about 4.9% are singletons. The sequenced material came from whole blood. These receptors were obtained from an adult who was a healthcare worker with PCR-confirmed SARS-CoV-2 infection or an uninfected control (not recorded which). The conserved cysteine and the conserved F or W are not part of the CDR3 here.

TRBJ1-5 TRBV4-3 ASSQDRTVNQPQH
TRBJ2-1 TRBV27 ASSLGTGGVNEQF
TRBJ1-2 TRBV7-8 ASSPQGLNYGYT
TRBJ2-1 TRBV11-2 ASSLILPYNEQF
TRBJ2-1 TRBV14 ASSQERLQRGGNEQF
TRBJ2-3 TRBV5-1 ASSLASGGYTDTQY
TRBJ2-5 TRBV5-6 TSSLDFAGGPSRETQY
TRBJ1-2 TRBV20-1 SARATGVAPNYGYT
TRBJ1-2 TRBV25-1 ASSESAPKSNYGYT
TRBJ1-1 TRBV7-9 ASSPGIGAF
TRBJ2-4 TRBV5-1 ASSLAGLAGGQGQY
TRBJ2-3 TRBV20-1 SARDPLAGGNTDTQY
TRBJ1-4 TRBV7-2 ASSEGSANEKLF
TRBJ1-6 TRBV30 AWSLRQGDNSPLH
TRBJ2-6 TRBV5-8 ASSFSGSGANVLT
TRBJ2-7 TRBV14 ASSQDLARSSYEQY
TRBJ2-7 TRBV19 ASTTGAGATYEQY
TRBJ2-7 TRBV10-1 ASSARTMEWEQY
TRBJ2-3 TRBV11-2 ASALAITDTQY
TRBJ2-7 TRBV28 ASNPTQGARDEQY
TRBJ2-7 TRBV19 ASSDRVYYEQY
TRBJ2-5 TRBV20-1 SATDLPGETQY
TRBJ1-2 TRBV19 ASRVPPNYGYT
TRBJ1-5 TRBV5-5 ASSLRGSHDSNQPQH
TRBJ2-7 TRBV7-2 ASSLGLPGPRGEQY
TRBJ1-1 TRBV18 ASSHTDRANTEAF
TRBJ1-1 TRBV19 ASSISLGAEAF
TRBJ2-7 TRBV4-2 ASSPGQGSYEQY
TRBJ2-3 TRBV4-2 ASSQGGTGKDTQY
TRBJ2-3 TRBV19 ASRGPGTDTQY
TRBJ2-3 TRBV5-1 ASSTVDTQY
TRBJ2-3 TRBV19 ASSQASGVGTDTQY
TRBJ2-3 TRBV4-2 ASSQVGSGDDTDTQY
TRBJ2-3 TRBV11-2 ASSLVSGDTQY
TRBJ2-7 TRBV20-1 SARGRGGNPYEQY
TRBJ2-1 TRBV20-1 SVGDSEGYNEQF